Listed below are T cell receptor beta chains from one sample, sequenced in a study of T cells after yellow fever vaccination. TCRdb re-derived calls from the 5' RACE reads in MiXCR, one entry per CDR3 protein. Among 620,000 or so distinct CDR3 sequences listed, 17% were seen once. This material consisted of PBMCs, taken 4 to 6 days after the first yellow fever vaccination. Receptors originate from a man between 18 and 29 years old who received the YFV17D yellow fever vaccine. Both conserved end residues are part of each CDR3. The D gene is left open where the match is weak. Expanded clones are given a class, and other clones once, few, many or no size at all.

>few|.|TRBJ1-5|TRBV4-3
TGCGCCAGCAGCCAAGATAACGGGTGGAGTCATGGCAATCAGCCCCAGCATTTT
CASSQDNGWSHGNQPQHF
>few|.|TRBJ1-4|TRBV27
TGTGCCAGCAGTTTCTCTCCAACTAATGAAAAACTGTTTTTT
CASSFSPTNEKLFF
>many|.|TRBJ1-6|TRBV7-9
TGTGCCAGCAGCTTAGATTACACTTCACCCCTCCACTTT
CASSLDYTSPLHF
>many|TRBD1|TRBJ2-3|TRBV6-5
TGTGCCAGCAGTTACTCGGACAGGGGAGATACGCAGTATTTT
CASSYSDRGDTQYF
>.|TRBD2|TRBJ2-1|TRBV5-1
TGCGCCAGCAGCTCACGGACGGGGGGTCCCAATGAGCAGTTCTTC
CASSSRTGGPNEQFF
>.|.|TRBJ2-3|TRBV5-6
TGTGCCAGCAGCTTGGCCGTGGCAGATACGCAGTATTTT
CASSLAVADTQYF
>few|.|TRBJ2-1|TRBV3-1
TGTGCCAGCAGCCGTTCGGAGGGAGATCATGAGCAGTTCTTC
CASSRSEGDHEQFF
>few|.|TRBJ1-1|TRBV19
TGTGCCAGTAGAAAAAACGGGGGCACTGAAGCTTTCTTT
CASRKNGGTEAFF
>many|.|TRBJ2-5|TRBV5-1
TGTGCCAGCAGTTGGGGCCGGCAAGAGACCCAGTACTTC
CASSWGRQETQYF
>many|TRBD1|TRBJ2-7|TRBV11-2
TGTGCCAGCAGCTTCGATTACAGGGGTCCCTACGAGCAGTACTTC
CASSFDYRGPYEQYF
>.|.|TRBJ1-2|TRBV11-2
TGTGCCAGCAGCTTGGGGGCCCACGGCGGTGGCTACACCTTC
CASSLGAHGGGYTF
>once|.|TRBJ1-2|TRBV12-3/TRBV12-4
TGTGCCAGCAGTTCCTCGGGGTCTCTTGGCTACACCTTC
CASSSSGSLGYTF
>few|.|TRBJ1-5|TRBV6-1
TGTGCCAGCAGTGAAGTAGGCTTATCGGCTCAGCCCCAGCATTTT
CASSEVGLSAQPQHF
>few|.|TRBJ1-1|TRBV4-1
TGCGCCAGCAGCCAAGAAAGTGGAGCCCTGAACACTGAAGCTTTCTTT
CASSQESGALNTEAFF
>few|.|TRBJ2-1|TRBV20-1
TGCAGTGCTCCTACAGCGATACCCTCCTACAATGAGCAGTTCTTC
CSAPTAIPSYNEQFF
>few|TRBD1|TRBJ2-7|TRBV6-5
TGTGCCAGCAGTTCCTCCGGGACAGGGGCCCCCGTAGACGAGCAGTACTTC
CASSSSGTGAPVDEQYF
>.|.|TRBJ1-2|TRBV28
TGTGCCAGCAGTTTATCGGAGATAACTTATGGCTACACCTTC
CASSLSEITYGYTF
>few|TRBD2|TRBJ2-5|TRBV15
TGTGCCACCAGCAGAGCCACTAGCGGGGCTCAAGAGACCCAGTACTTC
CATSRATSGAQETQYF
>.|.|TRBJ2-1|TRBV7-2
TGTGCCAGCAGTCCCTCCCCTGGCAGTTCCTACAATGAGCAGTTCTTC
CASSPSPGSSYNEQFF
>few|TRBD1|TRBJ2-3|TRBV7-2
TGTGCCAGCAGCTTGGACAGGACCACTAGCACAGATACGCAGTATTTT
CASSLDRTTSTDTQYF
>.|.|TRBJ1-6|TRBV6-1
TGTGCCAGCAGCCCGCTCCGGGCCACCGATTCACCCCTCCACTTT
CASSPLRATDSPLHF
>few|TRBD2|TRBJ2-3|TRBV6-5
TGTGCCAGCAGTTATTATCGGGGGGCAGATACGCAGTATTTT
CASSYYRGADTQYF
>.|.|TRBJ2-2|TRBV3-1
TGTGCCAGCAGCCAAGCCAGGTGGGTGGACACCGGGGAGCTGTTTTTT
CASSQARWVDTGELFF